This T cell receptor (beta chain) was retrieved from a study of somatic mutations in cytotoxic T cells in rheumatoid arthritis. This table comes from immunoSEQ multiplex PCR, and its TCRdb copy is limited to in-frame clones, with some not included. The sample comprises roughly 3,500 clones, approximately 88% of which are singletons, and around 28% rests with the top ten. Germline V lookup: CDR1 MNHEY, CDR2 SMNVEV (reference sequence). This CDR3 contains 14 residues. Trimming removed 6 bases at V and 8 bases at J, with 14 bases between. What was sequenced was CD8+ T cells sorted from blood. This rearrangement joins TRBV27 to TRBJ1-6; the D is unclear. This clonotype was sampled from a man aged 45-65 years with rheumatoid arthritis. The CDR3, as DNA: TGTGCCAGCAGACCGGGTCGCGGCTATTCACCCCTCCACTTT. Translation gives CASRPGRGYSPLHF.